These T cell receptor beta chains were read from a single sample in a study of T cell repertoires in cytomegalovirus infection. TCRdb reprocessed the reads via MiXCR and lists one record per CDR3 protein. The table shows some 270,000 distinct CDR3 sequences, with about 15% occurring only once. The specimen sequenced was CD8+ T cells from PBMCs. Source of these receptors: a human donor in good health (CMV status not recorded). Some clones in this sample may be carry-over from other donors' samples. Each CDR3 is given with its conserved first and last residue. The D gene is left open where the match is weak. Clone size is given for some rows only: seen once, a few or many times, or a class if the clone is expanded.

- TRBJ1-1 few TRBV4-3 TGCGCCAGCAGCCAACTGGACGAGAACACTGAAGCTTTCTTT CASSQLDENTEAFF
- TRBJ2-5 - TRBV7-9 TGTGCCAGCAGCTCCCGCCGAGGGGATTGGAAAGAGACCCAGTACTTC CASSSRRGDWKETQYF
- TRBJ1-5 few TRBV12-3/TRBV12-4 TGTGCCAGCAGTTTAGACGCGGGTAGCAATCAGCCCCAGCATTTT CASSLDAGSNQPQHF
- TRBJ2-7 - TRBV6-2/TRBV6-3 TGTGCCAGCAGTTATCCCGCCTACGAGCAGCACTTC CASSYPAYEQHF
- TRBJ2-3 - TRBV24-1 TGTGCCACCAGTGATTTTCGACAGGAAAGCACAGATACGCGGTATTTT CATSDFRQESTDTRYF
- TRBJ2-2 few TRBV7-6 TGTGCCAGCAGATTAGTCGAGGGAGGCACCGGGGAGCTGTTTTTT CASRLVEGGTGELFF
- TRBJ1-4 - TRBV13 TGTGCCAGCAGTCCCGGGACGGGGAATGAAAAACTGTTTTTT CASSPGTGNEKLFF
- TRBJ1-1 - TRBV27 TGTGCCAGCAGTTACTCGACGGTGGGGACTGAAGCTTTCTTT CASSYSTVGTEAFF
- TRBJ1-1 few TRBV14 TGTGCCAGCAGCCGACAAAGTCCCTACACTGAAGCTTTCTTT CASSRQSPYTEAFF
TRBD1 TRBJ1-2 many TRBV7-8 TGTGCCAGCAGCCCCCCAGGACAGGGAGATGGCTACACCTTC CASSPPGQGDGYTF
- TRBJ2-5 - TRBV4-3 TGCGCCAGCAGCCAAGATAGGGGAGATGGGGAGACCCAGTACTTC CASSQDRGDGETQYF
TRBD1 TRBJ2-7 few TRBV6-1 TGTGCCAGCGGAAACAGGGGTGTTTACGAGCAGTACTTC CASGNRGVYEQYF
- TRBJ2-7 - TRBV12-5 TGTGCTAGTGGTTGGTCAGGGGACTACGAGCAGTACTTC CASGWSGDYEQYF
TRBD1 TRBJ1-6 - TRBV4-1 TGCGCCAGCAGCCCATGGGACAGTATTAATTCACCCCTCCACTTT CASSPWDSINSPLHF
- TRBJ1-1 - TRBV6-5 TGTGCCAGCAGTTACTCACCCGCGAACACTGAAGCTTTCTTT CASSYSPANTEAFF
- TRBJ2-3 many TRBV7-8 TGTGCCAGCAGCAGTCCTAAAACAGATACGCAGTATTTT CASSSPKTDTQYF
- TRBJ2-2 - TRBV18 TGTGCCAGCTCACCGACCGCCGGGCTTACCGGGGAGCTGTTTTTT CASSPTAGLTGELFF
- TRBJ2-7 - TRBV6-6 TGTGCCAGCAGTCATGGGGCCTCCGAGCAGTACTTC CASSHGASEQYF
TRBD1 TRBJ2-7 - TRBV20-1 TGCAGTGCCCAACCAGACAGGGGTGTCACGTACGAGCAGTACTTC CSAQPDRGVTYEQYF
- TRBJ1-5 - TRBV6-2/TRBV6-3 TGTGCCAGCAGTATCGAGACGGTACATCAGCCCCAGCATTTT CASSIETVHQPQHF
- TRBJ1-1 few TRBV25-1 TGTGCCAGCAGTGATAAGGGCGTGAACACTGAAGCTTTCTTT CASSDKGVNTEAFF
- TRBJ1-1 few TRBV4-1 TGCGCCAGCAGCCAAGAAACGGGCTCGAACACTGAAGCTTTCTTT CASSQETGSNTEAFF
TRBD1 TRBJ2-7 few TRBV28 TGTGCCAGCAGGATACAGGGGACCATCTACGAGCAGTACTTC CASRIQGTIYEQYF
TRBD1 TRBJ2-2 many TRBV28 TGTGCCAGCAGTCTACAACAGGGGTTCCCGAACACCGGGGAGCTGTTTTTT CASSLQQGFPNTGELFF
TRBD1 TRBJ2-1 many TRBV7-8 TGTGCCAGCTGCGACAGGGGCCGCAATGAGCAGTTCTTC CASCDRGRNEQFF
- TRBJ1-1 many TRBV20-1 TGCAGTGCTAGAGATCTCCGTACTGTCGCCACTGAAGCTTTCTTT CSARDLRTVATEAFF
TRBD2 TRBJ2-3 - TRBV7-3 TGTGCCAGCAGTCCTGCGGGGGGCCCCACAGATACGCAGTATTTT CASSPAGGPTDTQYF
- TRBJ1-1 many TRBV7-9 TGTGCCAGCAGCCCAGATGAGGGTTTTGACACTGAAGCTTTCTTT CASSPDEGFDTEAFF
TRBD1 TRBJ1-2 many TRBV7-2 TGTGCCAGCAGCGACCCGGGACAGGGAATCTATGGCTACACCTTC CASSDPGQGIYGYTF
TRBD1 TRBJ2-3 - TRBV27 TGTGCCAGCAGTCAGGGGGTCTGGGGCACAGATACGCAGTATTTT CASSQGVWGTDTQYF
TRBD1 TRBJ2-5 few TRBV6-6 TGTGCCAGCAGTTACATCCCGGGACAGGGGCAAGAGACCCAGTACTTC CASSYIPGQGQETQYF
- TRBJ2-3 - TRBV6-2/TRBV6-3 TGTGCCAGCAGGGAGGACCCTAATACGCAGTATTTT CASREDPNTQYF
TRBD1 TRBJ1-1 - TRBV19 TGTGCCAGTATTTACAGGGGTGAAGCTTTCTTT CASIYRGEAFF
- TRBJ2-2 - TRBV10-3 TGTGCCATCAGTGATCTGGGCCCCGGGGAGCTGTTTTTT CAISDLGPGELFF
TRBD2 TRBJ2-5 - TRBV4-1 TGCGCCAGCAGCCAAGATTACAGCGGGGGACAAGAGACCCAGTACTTC CASSQDYSGGQETQYF
- TRBJ2-7 - TRBV20-1 TGCAGTGCTAGAGATCTTCGCGCAGAGTCCACCTACGAGCAGTACTTC CSARDLRAESTYEQYF
- TRBJ2-5 few TRBV7-2 TGTGCCAGCGGCTATCTATGGGAAGAAGAGACCCAGTACTTC CASGYLWEEETQYF
- TRBJ2-7 many TRBV6-1 TGTGCCCCCGCGGGCGGGTTCAACTACGAGCAGTACTTC CAPAGGFNYEQYF
TRBD1 TRBJ2-7 - TRBV19 TGTGCCAGTAGTATCGGGACAGGGGACTACGAGCAGTACTTC CASSIGTGDYEQYF
TRBD1 TRBJ2-7 many TRBV12-3/TRBV12-4 TGTGCCAGCAGTCCCGGGACAGGGCATTGGTACTTC CASSPGTGHWYF
- TRBJ1-5 - TRBV7-9 TGTGCCAGCAGCTTAGACAAGACAAGCAATCAGCCCCAGCATTTT CASSLDKTSNQPQHF
TRBD1 TRBJ1-3 many TRBV7-2 TGTGCCAGCAGTTCAACAGGGGTATCCACCGGAAACACCATATATTTT CASSSTGVSTGNTIYF
TRBD2 TRBJ2-1 - TRBV7-3 TGTGCCAGCAGCCCCGATGGGACTAGCTCCTACAATGAGCAGTTCTTC CASSPDGTSSYNEQFF
TRBD2 TRBJ2-1 few TRBV27 TGTGCCAGCAGTTTATGGGGACTAGCGGGGCTTAGCTCCTACAATGAGCAGTTCTTC CASSLWGLAGLSSYNEQFF
- TRBJ1-2 - TRBV20-1 TGCAGTGCCCCCACTGGGGGTGCCGCTTATGGCTACACCTTC CSAPTGGAAYGYTF
TRBD1 TRBJ1-1 few TRBV20-1 TGCAGTGCTAGAGATATCCAGGGGGCGGGGGACACTGAAGCTTTCTTT CSARDIQGAGDTEAFF
- TRBJ1-1 many TRBV19 TGTGCCAGTAGTACTCCCAGGGAGCTGAACACTGAAGCTTTCTTT CASSTPRELNTEAFF
- TRBJ1-2 few TRBV6-2/TRBV6-3 TGTGCCAGCAGCCAGGATCTGGGGGGAGTGTATGGCTACACCTTC CASSQDLGGVYGYTF
TRBD2 TRBJ2-1 - TRBV6-6 TGTGCCAGCAGTTACTTAAGCCGGGGGGGCCGGGATGAGCAGTTCTTC CASSYLSRGGRDEQFF
- TRBJ1-5 many TRBV7-2 TGTGCCAGCAGGGCCGGGACATCGGAGAGGGGCAATCAGCCCCAGCATTTT CASRAGTSERGNQPQHF
- TRBJ2-7 few TRBV19 TGTGCCAGTAGTGCCTCGACAGTCTACGAGCAGTACTTC CASSASTVYEQYF
- TRBJ2-2 - TRBV25-1 TGTGCCAGCAGTGAATATCGGGGGGCGAGCGGGGAGCTGTTTTTT CASSEYRGASGELFF
- TRBJ2-7 - TRBV14 TGTGCCAGCAGCCAAGAGTGGGGTACCACCTACGAGCAGTACTTC CASSQEWGTTYEQYF
TRBD1 TRBJ1-4 - TRBV27 TGTGCCAGCAGTTCACAGGGGAGTGCAACTAATGAAAAACTGTTTTTT CASSSQGSATNEKLFF
- TRBJ1-5 - TRBV6-2/TRBV6-3 TGTGCCAGCAGTTACGGGAGGGGAGGTCAGCCCCAGCATTTT CASSYGRGGQPQHF
TRBD1 TRBJ2-1 few TRBV13 TGTGCCAGCAGCATCCGGGACAGGGGCAATAATGAGCAGTTCTTC CASSIRDRGNNEQFF
- TRBJ1-4 - TRBV18 TGTGCCAGCTCACCACGATCGTTGGGGGCTCATGAAAAACTGTTTTTT CASSPRSLGAHEKLFF
TRBD1 TRBJ1-6 few TRBV5-6 TGTGCCAGCAGCTCGAGTCCCCAGGGGGACAATTCACCCCTCCACTTT CASSSSPQGDNSPLHF
- TRBJ1-4 many TRBV7-9 TGTGCCAGCAGCCCGGGAGGTGAAAAACTGTTTTTT CASSPGGEKLFF